The text below deals with one TCR beta chain. What this receptor recognizes is not known. The sample holds no much larger clone one base away, and base qualities are not on file. TCR CDR3 regions were amplified from genomic DNA by multiplex PCR using the deep immunoSEQ assay. For each cell subset, the extracted genomic DNA was distributed evenly across all wells of several immunoSEQ 96-well plates, and each plate served as one replicate. For sorted subsets, each replicate PCR was loaded with approximately 200 ng genomic DNA, equivalent to approximately 27,000 T cell genomes. Purified libraries were quantified with a Qubit 3.0 fluorometer, sized on a Bioanalyzer 2100, and re-quantified with the KAPA Library Quantification kit. Every immunoSEQ 96-well plate was sequenced on a dedicated single-read 150-cycle Illumina NextSeq 550 flow cell. The authors' pipeline ran thus. Because the immunoSEQ output included only junctional sequences and no quality scores, the filtering could not be the same as the filtering used for full-length reads. To assign V/J genes and CDR3, sequences were annotated using PyIR, a Python wrapper for IgBLAST v1.9, with IMGT germline references. Reads were removed for weak V/J assignments (E-value above 1e-6), missing CDR3, stop codons, out-of-frame junctions, or ambiguous translated residues. A V3J clonotype was defined by an identical inferred V gene, J gene, and CDR3 amino acid sequence. Percentage overlap between repertoires was calculated by dividing the number of shared unique clonotypes by the size of the smaller repertoire. Three approaches were used to assess repertoire richness: RTK rarefaction, the Chao1 estimator, and Recon v2.1 estimates of unobserved clonotypes. OLGA was used to compute generation probabilities for all TCRbeta clonotypes that the gDNA method yielded from several donors. As stored in TCRdb, this immuneACCESS dataset retains in-frame rearrangements with V and J assigned. A fraction of the clones does not appear; measured against another copy, unresolved V genes explain less than half of the discrepancy, and the remainder lacks a known reason. V and J calls plus clone size are reproduced from that table; the DNA served to infer D and trimming. The sample table lists over 850,000 clones, about 80% of them with a count of one. The ten largest clones add up to 0.5% to 0.6% of the sample.

The data were taken from a study of shared clonotypes between healthy human individuals (TCRdb year 2020). About the investigation overall: The cohort comprised two women and three men aged 18 to 49 years. Per donor, three plates each were used for CD4 naive and CD4 memory, two for CD8 naive, and one for CD8 memory. The study deeply sequenced blood TCR repertoires of about five healthy adults to estimate repertoire size and the extent of clonotype sharing between individuals. Between about 0.8 and 9.5 billion PBMCs per donor were obtained by leukapheresis. To increase sequencing depth and limit assay-specific biases, TCR repertoire library preparation and sequencing were carried out by different laboratories using diverse techniques.

What the research found in general, with its limitations: The small number of donors limited the genetic and exposure-history diversity represented. Sampling was restricted to blood, and TCR repertoires in tissue are likely to differ from TCR repertoires in blood. Even with the large sequencing depth, rarefaction of the sorted-subset datasets indicated that sequencing was incomplete. Larger estimated clonotype richness was generally found for naive subsets than for memory subsets. Based on pairwise subsampling, the degree of clonotype sharing among donors was expected to be affected by sequencing depth. Compared with non-shared clonotypes, clonotypes shared by all four sorted-subset donors had higher generation probabilities. When a handful of donors were compared, the shared fraction of clonotypes was about 5% for naive CD4, roughly 3.4% for naive CD8, about 2.4% for memory CD4, and about 0.36% for memory CD8.

The CDR3 starts with the cysteine, ends with the phenylalanine, and has 12 residues. The entry retains the CDR3 DNA only, 36 bases that are in frame from base 1. A distance of 11 bases separates the germline ends of V and J, which lose 4 bases and 13 bases respectively. The germline V gene gives CDR1 as SGHTA and CDR2 as FQGTGA. Healthy HIV-negative adults with no recently reported acute infections or vaccinations were included as donors. Every donor was a Caucasian adult residing in Nashville, Tennessee, USA. CD4+ T cells were enriched by magnetic negative selection, after which naive cells were positively selected on CD45RA and the negative fraction was taken as the memory subset. Blood was obtained by leukapheresis, after which PBMCs were separated by Ficoll-Histopaque density gradient centrifugation and cryopreserved in liquid nitrogen vapor phase. Analytical flow cytometry was used to check the purity and quantity of each magnetically sorted T cell population. From each sorted fraction, genomic DNA was isolated and quantified by UV absorbance on a Nanodrop 2000c.

The TCR was taken from a man between 18 and 29 years old in good health. Some clones in this sample may be carry-over from other donors' samples. The chain was built from TRBV7-3 and TRBJ1-6; no D segment can be confidently identified. Sequencing was carried out using memory CD4+ T cells from PBMCs. Interpreted using the paper, the cell subset or site label stands for: CD45RA-negative fraction. This receptor has the CDR3 CASSSPFGPLHF. The DNA sequence is TGTGCCAGCAGCTCGCCCTTCGGGCCCCTCCACTTT.